This note documents a single T cell receptor beta chain sequence. It has no known antigen specificity. Within one base of it there is no much larger clone, and no base qualities were kept. This record belongs to a study of beta chain features in type 1 diabetes (dated by TCRdb to 2016 to 2018). Describing the broader study: Mean age, gender distribution, total cell number and subset yield were not different between patients and healthy donors. A total of some 100,000,000 sorted cells were examined across all samples, and a strong correlation was observed between cell number per subset and RNA yield. In the study, recently diagnosed type 1 diabetes patients and matched healthy donors were compared on the TCRB repertoires of their sorted circulating CD4+ T cell subsets. Naive and central memory subsets were obtained from all 30 or so donors, but regulatory and stem cell-like memory subsets were isolated from only 8 patients and 8 healthy donors.

The research as a whole found: Fewer insertions and more nucleotide deletions at VDJ recombination sites were observed in patients with type 1 diabetes, implying thymic rearrangement abnormalities. Because cDNA rather than genomic DNA was sequenced, highly expressing activated cells could have been over-represented, although no difference in activation and CD3 levels was found between groups. Naive, central memory and regulatory TCRB repertoires appeared to be more similar among patients than among healthy donors. Shorter templates might have been favored by PCR, but patient and control samples were amplified and corrected together, so both groups would have been affected equally by any skew. Type 1 diabetes patients showed a moderate but significant shortening of TCRB CDR3 length in all four CD4+ subsets. HLA sub-analyses involved small numbers of individuals, so any influence of HLA type on TCRB rearrangement remained unresolved.

After removal of 6 bases from V and 2 bases from J, the junction retains 10 bases not matched to a gene. Per the germline V gene (reference sequence), LNHDA is the CDR1 and SQIVND is the CDR2. There are 16 amino acids in the CDR3, from cysteine to phenylalanine inclusive. Just the 48-base CDR3 DNA is kept, in frame starting at base 1. Each donor gave one peripheral blood draw, roughly 0.12 L on average, collected into heparinised tubes. A BD FACSAria II and a panel including CD45RO, CCR7, CD25, CD127, CD95 and CD27 were used to sort naive, central memory, regulatory and stem cell-like memory CD4+ T cells. A purity above 95% was achieved for all sorted populations. PBMCs were separated immediately by Lymphoprep density gradient centrifugation and were stained directly, without being cultured. Samples were stained and sorted in pairs, with one healthy donor and one patient per experiment, so that batch effects were minimized.

All of the isolated RNA was reverse transcribed with the High Capacity cDNA Reverse Transcription Kit, so expressed TCRB transcripts were sequenced. Naive, central memory and regulatory T cell samples underwent deep immunoSEQ sequencing, averaging around 3.6 million total reads per sample. Sorted cells were lysed in RLT buffer, and RNA was extracted using DNase-treated RNeasy Micro or Mini kits according to cell number. Each cell subset was processed separately to prevent cross-contamination, with patient and healthy donor samples processed together. TCRB sequences were amplified from cDNA with the immunoSEQ multiplex PCR, producing 87-bp fragments spanning the CDR3 region. The amplicons were sequenced using the Illumina HiSeq platform. In the original analysis: PCR bias was corrected computationally using synthetic template baselines, and reads within Hamming distance 2 were collapsed, with unmergeable singletons discarded. Reads were aligned against IMGT so that V, D and J genes, CDR3 length and insertions or deletions at six rearrangement sites could be assigned. Within each subset, clonotype counts were normalized to sorted cell number, and only after that were true diversity and Gini coefficients computed with the tcR R package. Repertoire sharing was quantified using the overlap coefficient calculated on TCRB nucleotide sequences. Out-of-frame TCRB sequences from naive cells were analyzed as a proxy for the pre-selection repertoire. TCRdb carries this immuneACCESS record with in-frame sequences only. Its versions omit some clonotypes, under half of them owing to an unresolved V gene in the studies checked, with the rest unexplained. V and J calls and clone size follow that table, whereas D and trimming were derived from the DNA. This sample comprises hundreds of thousands of clones, over 11% of them detected only once. Just under 0.04% of the sample is in the top ten clones.

This receptor was obtained from a man between 18 and 29 years old with type 1 diabetes. Sample: naive CD4+ T cells from blood. The cell subset or site label here, explained by the study, means: true naive CD4+ T cells. The chain links TRBV19 with TRBJ2-1, with TRBD1 identical over 7 junction bases. The CDR3: CASSQTGIPAYNEQFF. The DNA is TGTGCCAGTAGCCAGACAGGGATCCCCGCCTACAATGAGCAGTTCTTC.